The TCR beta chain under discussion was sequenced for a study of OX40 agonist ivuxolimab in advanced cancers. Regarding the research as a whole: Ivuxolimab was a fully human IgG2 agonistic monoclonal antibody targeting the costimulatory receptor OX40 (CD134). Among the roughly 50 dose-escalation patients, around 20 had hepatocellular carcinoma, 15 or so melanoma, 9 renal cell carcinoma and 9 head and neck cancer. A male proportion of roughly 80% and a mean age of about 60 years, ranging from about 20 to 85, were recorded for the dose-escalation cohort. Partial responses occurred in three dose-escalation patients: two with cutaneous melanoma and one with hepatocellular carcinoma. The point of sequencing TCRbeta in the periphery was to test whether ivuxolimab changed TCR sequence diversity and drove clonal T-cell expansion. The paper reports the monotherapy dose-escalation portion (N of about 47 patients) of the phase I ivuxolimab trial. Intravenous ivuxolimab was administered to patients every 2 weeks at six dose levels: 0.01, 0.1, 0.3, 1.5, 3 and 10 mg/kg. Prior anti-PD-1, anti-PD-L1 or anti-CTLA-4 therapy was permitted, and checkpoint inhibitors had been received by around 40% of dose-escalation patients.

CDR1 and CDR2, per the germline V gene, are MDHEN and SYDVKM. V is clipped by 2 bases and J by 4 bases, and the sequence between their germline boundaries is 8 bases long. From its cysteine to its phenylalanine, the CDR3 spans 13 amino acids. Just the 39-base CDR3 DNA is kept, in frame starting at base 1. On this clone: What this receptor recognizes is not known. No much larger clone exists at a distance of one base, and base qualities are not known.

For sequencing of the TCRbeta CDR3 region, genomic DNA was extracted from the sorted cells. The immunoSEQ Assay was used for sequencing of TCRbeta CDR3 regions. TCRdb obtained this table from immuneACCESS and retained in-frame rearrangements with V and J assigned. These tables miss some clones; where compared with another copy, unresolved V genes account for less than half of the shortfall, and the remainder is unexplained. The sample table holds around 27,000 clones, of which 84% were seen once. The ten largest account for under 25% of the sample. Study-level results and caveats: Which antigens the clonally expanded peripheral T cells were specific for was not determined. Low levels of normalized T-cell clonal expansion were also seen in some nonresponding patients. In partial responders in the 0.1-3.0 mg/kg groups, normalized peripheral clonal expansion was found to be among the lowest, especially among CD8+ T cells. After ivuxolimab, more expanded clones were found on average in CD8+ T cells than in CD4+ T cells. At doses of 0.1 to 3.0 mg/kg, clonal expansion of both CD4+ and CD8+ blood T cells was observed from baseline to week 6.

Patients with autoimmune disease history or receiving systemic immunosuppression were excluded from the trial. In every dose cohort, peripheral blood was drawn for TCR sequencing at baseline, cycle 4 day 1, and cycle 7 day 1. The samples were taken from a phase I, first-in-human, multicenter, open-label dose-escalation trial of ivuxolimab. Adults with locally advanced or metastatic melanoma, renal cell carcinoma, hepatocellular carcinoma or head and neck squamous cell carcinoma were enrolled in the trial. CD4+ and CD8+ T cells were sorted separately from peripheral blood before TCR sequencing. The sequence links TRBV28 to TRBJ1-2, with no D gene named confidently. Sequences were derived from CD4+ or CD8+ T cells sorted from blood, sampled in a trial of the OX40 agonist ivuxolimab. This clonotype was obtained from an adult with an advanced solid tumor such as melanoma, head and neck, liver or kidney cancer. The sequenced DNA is TGTGCCAGCAGTTTAGGGCGGATCTATGGCTACACCTTC. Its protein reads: CASSLGRIYGYTF.